The 30 T cell receptor beta chains presented below share a single source sample, sequenced in a study of human T cells and chemical hapten exposure. As to time point: pre-sensitization, week 0. Stated treatment: therapeutic diphenylcyclopropenone sensitization with weekly scalp DPC. TCRdb re-called the RACE reads with MiXCR, one entry per CDR3 protein. The sample includes fewer than 140,000 distinct CDR3 sequences, around 12% of them seen just once. The sequencing used whole blood, collected in connection with sensitization to the hapten diphenylcyclopropenone (DPC). The receptors derive from a woman aged 45-65 years with alopecia areata. Some clones in this sample may be carry-over from other donors' samples.

This clonotype was detected ten times or more. The V gene is TRBV6-5, the J gene TRBJ1-5; 7 bases are shared with TRBD1. The CDR3 sequence is 15 residues long. Germline trimming cut 5 bases from V and 6 bases from J; bases unmatched to any gene: 10. From germline, CDR1 is MNHEY and CDR2 SVGAGI. CDR3 amino acids: CASSPGDSYIQPQHF. The CDR3 DNA reads TGTGCCAGCAGTCCTGGGGACAGCTACATTCAGCCCCAGCATTTT.

This clonotype was picked up many times. The chain carries TRBV19 and TRBJ1-2; a possible D gene is TRBD1 (6 bases). Deletions cut 6 bases from V and 4 bases from J, with 15 bases between. Germline CDR1 LNHDA, CDR2 SQIVND (reference sequence). This CDR3 is built from 14 residues. The CDR3 region is CASSTRRDTYGYTF. DNA of the CDR3: TGTGCCAGTAGCACCCGACGGGACACCTATGGCTACACCTTC.

The genes are TRBV7-9 and TRBJ1-6; D unresolved. The CDR3 length is 14 residues. V dropped 4 bases and J dropped 10 bases, with 14 bases sitting between them. Germline V CDR1 and CDR2: SEHNR, FQNEAQ (reference sequence). The CDR3 bases are TGTGCCAGCAGCTCTACCCCAGGCGAATCACCCCTCCACTTT. Its protein product is CASSSTPGESPLHF.

This clonotype was counted many times. The J gene is TRBJ1-1, the V gene TRBV13; TRBD1 might be the D (5 bases). Germline values: CDR1 PRHDT, CDR2 FYEKMQ (reference sequence). V was shortened by 3 bases and J by 4 bases, with 9 bases between the two germline ends. The CDR3 runs to 13 residues. The DNA of the CDR3 is TGTGCCAGCAGCTTGACGGGGCGCACTGAAGCTTTCTTT. Translation gives CASSLTGRTEAFF.

This chain joins TRBV6-2 or TRBV6-3 and TRBJ1-1, with TRBD1 as a possible D gene (5 bases). This CDR3 contains 13 residues. V lost 1 base and J 8 bases, leaving 11 bases between the germline ends. Per germline, CDR1 MNHEY and CDR2 SVGEGT. CDR3 sequence reads: CASSYFRDLEAFF. Written as DNA, the CDR3 is TGTGCCAGCAGTTACTTTAGGGACCTAGAAGCTTTCTTT.

This clonotype was counted at least ten times. The chain has TRBV28 and TRBJ2-1, with a weak D call TRBD2 (6 bases). The germline CDR1 and CDR2 sequences are MDHEN and SYDVKM. CDR3 size: 14 residues. Trimming cost V 3 bases and J 5 bases, with 11 bases left between them. The CDR3 reads CASSFFSGNNEQFF. In nucleotides, the CDR3 is TGTGCCAGCAGTTTCTTTAGCGGAAACAATGAGCAGTTCTTC.

The rearrangement uses TRBV6-7 and TRBJ2-6, with 7 nucleotides matching TRBD1. TRBV6-7 is filed as an ORF, its function uncertain. This CDR3 has 17 amino acids. The J segment lost 3 bases and the V segment lost 7 bases, leaving 12 bases of the junction unmatched. The CDR3 reads CASTPGQLFFGANVLTF. The CDR3 DNA reads as TGTGCCAGCACCCCGGGACAGCTTTTCTTTGGGGCCAACGTCCTGACTTTC.

This chain connects TRBV5-1 to TRBJ1-2; TRBD1 might be the D (5 bases). The length of the CDR3 is 13 residues. Germline-derived CDR1 and CDR2 are SGHRS and YFSETQ. Trimming removed 6 bases at V and 2 bases at J, with 11 bases between. The CDR3 region is CASTSQGNYGYTF. The CDR3 DNA reads TGCGCCAGCACGTCGCAGGGAAACTATGGCTACACCTTC.

This clonotype was observed many times. The genes are TRBV20-1 and TRBJ2-5, with D tentatively TRBD1 or TRBD2 (5 bases each). V lost 4 bases and J lost 0, with 9 bases in between. Germline V lookup: CDR1 DFQATT, CDR2 SNEGSKA (reference sequence). The CDR3 is made up of 13 amino acids. DNA for the CDR3: TGCAGTGCTACGGGGCCGAACCAAGAGACCCAGTACTTC. Its protein product is CSATGPNQETQYF.

This chain links TRBV18 with TRBJ1-1; TRBD1 agrees at 8 bases. The CDR3 has 14 amino acids. Trimming removed 5 bases from V and 5 bases from J; junction bases left unmatched: 7. Looked up from germline, CDR1 is KGHSH and CDR2 is LQKENI. This chain's CDR3 is CASSKDRVRTEAFF. Written as DNA, the CDR3 is TGTGCCAGCTCAAAGGACAGGGTCCGGACTGAAGCTTTCTTT.

Turning to this clonotype: At one boundary the junction diverges from the germline segment, which might be a read error. The chain uses TRBV2 and TRBJ2-1, with 10 bases matching TRBD1. CDR1 SNHLY and CDR2 FYNNEI come from the germline V gene. The CDR3 has 16 amino acids. The CDR3 DNA reads TGTGCCAGCAGCGCTATTCGGACAGGGGGATACAATGACCAGTTCTTC. It translates to CASSAIRTGGYNDQFF.

The V and J genes are TRBV7-6 and TRBJ2-5, with 9 positions matching TRBD1. Trimming at V came to 1 base and at J to 7 bases, leaving 13 bases not matched to a gene. CDR1 SGHVS and CDR2 FNYEAQ come from the germline V gene. The CDR3 has 17 residues. CDR3 nucleotides: TGTGCCAGCAGCTTAGAATCCGGGACAGGGCGAAGATGGACCCAGTACTTC. It is translated as CASSLESGTGRRWTQYF.

This chain uses TRBV5-1 with TRBJ1-1, with D uncertain. Germline assignment: CDR1 SGHRS and CDR2 YFSETQ. Trimming pared 2 bases from V and 5 bases from J, leaving 4 bases between. This CDR3 is built from 11 residues. The CDR3 nucleotides are TGCGCCAGCAGCTTATCAACTGAAGCTTTCTTT. Encoded protein: CASSLSTEAFF.

This rearrangement joins TRBV3-1 to TRBJ2-7; tentative D call: TRBD2 (5 bases). Germline V gene lookup returns CDR1 LGHDT and CDR2 YNNKEL (reference sequence). This CDR3 region has 15 residues. V lost 0 bases to trimming and J lost 3 bases, with 12 bases between them. The CDR3 region is CASSQDPAGLYEQYF. The CDR3 coding sequence is TGTGCCAGCAGCCAAGATCCGGCGGGTCTCTACGAGCAGTACTTC.

This clonotype was observed once. V gene TRBV7-6 combines with J gene TRBJ2-5; perhaps TRBD2 as D (6 bases). There are 14 residues in the CDR3. With 2 bases removed from V and 1 base from J, the gap between germline ends came to 8 bases. Germline lookup yields CDR1 SGHVS and CDR2 FNYEAQ. The DNA for the CDR3 is TGTGCCAGCAGCTTACTGGGGGGCCAAGAGACCCAGTACTTC. It specifies CASSLLGGQETQYF.

The chain couples TRBV7-9 to TRBJ2-5; the match to TRBD2 covers 9 bases. The V gene end was trimmed by 1 base and the J gene end by 2 bases; junction bases not matched to a gene: 5. This CDR3 has 16 residues. CDR1 is SEHNR and CDR2 is FQNEAQ in the germline V gene (reference sequence). The CDR3 nucleotides are TGTGCCAGCAGCTTAGAAATAGCGGGGGTTCAAGAGACCCAGTACTTC. Translated, it gives CASSLEIAGVQETQYF.

The chain joins TRBV7-9 to TRBJ2-7, with D possibly being TRBD2 (6 bases). With 5 bases removed from V and 6 bases from J, the gap between germline ends came to 17 bases. The length of the CDR3 is 14 residues. From germline, CDR1 is SEHNR and CDR2 FQNEAQ (reference sequence). CDR3 bases: TGTGCCAGCAGCCTGCCGGGACTCGGAGCCGAGCAGTACTTC. Amino acid sequence: CASSLPGLGAEQYF.

This rearrangement joins TRBV28 to TRBJ2-7; possibly TRBD1 for D (5 bases). Germline V gene lookup returns CDR1 MDHEN and CDR2 SYDVKM. Trimming left V 9 bases short and J 6 bases short, with 15 bases between. The length of the CDR3 is 12 residues. The DNA for the CDR3 is TGTGCCAGTTCAGGGTTCCGCCTCGAGCAGTACTTC. It yields the protein CASSGFRLEQYF.

Comment on this clonotype: A much larger clone differs from this one at a single base, so this may be a read error. The chain recombines TRBV29-1 with TRBJ1-1; 8 nucleotides align to TRBD1. V trimming: 7 bases; J trimming: 5 bases; junction bases outside the gene matches: 6. Germline-derived CDR1 and CDR2 are SQVTM and ANQGSEA. This CDR3 comprises 12 residues. The CDR3 DNA follows: TGCAGCGCTGGGGACAGGACGACTGAAGCTTTCTTT. Encoded protein: CSAGDRTTEAFF.

Note on this clonotype: A junction boundary mismatches the germline segment, possibly from a read error. The chain has TRBV28 and TRBJ2-1; D gene unclear. Looked up from germline, CDR1 is MDHEN and CDR2 is SYDVKM. The CDR3 sequence is 12 residues long. CDR3 residues: CDSRTTHNEQFF. The CDR3 DNA is TGTGACAGCAGGACGACTCACAATGAGCAGTTCTTC.

CDR3 DNA sequence: TGTGCCAGCTCACCCCGGACAGGGGTTGACGAGCAGTACTTC. This gives the protein CASSPRTGVDEQYF. The chain recombines TRBV18 with TRBJ2-7; 9 bases are a match to TRBD1. This CDR3 comprises 14 residues. Trimming at V came to 3 bases and at J to 5 bases, leaving 5 bases not matched to a gene. Germline CDR1 reads KGHSH; CDR2 reads LQKENI. Complete variable domain (other parts from reference TRBV18 and TRBJ2-7): NAGVMQNPRHLVRRRGQEARLRCSPMKGHSHVYWYRQLPEEGLKFMVYLQKENIIDESGMPKERFSAEFPKEGPSILRIQQVVRGDSAAYFCASSPRTGVDEQYFGPGTRLTVT.

This clonotype was recorded many times. The V and J genes are TRBV10-3 and TRBJ1-2; D possibly corresponds to TRBD1 (6 bases). CDR3 length: 15 residues. CDR1 is ENHRY, CDR2 SYGVKD, per germline. V was trimmed by 2 bases and J by 6 bases, leaving 16 bases between them. This CDR3 is CAISEGRTDLDGYTF. DNA for the CDR3: TGTGCCATCAGTGAGGGCCGGACAGACCTTGATGGCTACACCTTC.

V is TRBV5-6 and J is TRBJ2-3, with D unresolved. Trimming left V 4 bases short and J 7 bases short, with 10 bases between. Germline CDR1 SGHDT, CDR2 YYEEEE. The CDR3 is 12 residues long. CDR3 protein: CASSPIGYTQYF. In nucleotides, the CDR3 is TGTGCCAGCAGCCCGATCGGGTATACGCAGTATTTT.

This clonotype was found many times. This rearrangement joins TRBV10-3 to TRBJ1-5; weak D call: TRBD1 (6 bases). The CDR3 totals 14 residues. V gave up 4 bases and J gave up 6 bases, with 13 bases separating them. Germline lookup yields CDR1 ENHRY and CDR2 SYGVKD. CDR3 sequence (DNA): TGTGCCATCAGTGCCCTGGGGGCGGGTCAGCCCCAGCATTTT. It codes for CAISALGAGQPQHF.

The CDR3 DNA reads TGCGCCAGCAGCCCGGCCCCGACACAAGAGACCCAGTACTTC. Amino acid sequence: CASSPAPTQETQYF. The chain combines TRBV5-1 with TRBJ2-5, with D uncertain. V was trimmed by 4 bases and J by 2 bases, leaving 12 bases between them. Germline CDR1 reads SGHRS; CDR2 reads YFSETQ. The CDR3 has 14 amino acids. The whole variable domain, filled in from reference TRBV5-1 and TRBJ2-5, reads KAGVTQTPRYLIKTRGQQVTLSCSPISGHRSVSWYQQTPGQGLQFLFEYFSETQRNKGNFPGRFSGRQFSNSRSEMNVSTLELGDSALYLCASSPAPTQETQYFGPGTRLLVL.

V gene TRBV4-1 combines with J gene TRBJ2-5; D may correspond to TRBD1 or TRBD2 (6 bases each). V was clipped by 5 bases and J by 5 bases, with 18 bases between them. Germline V gene data show CDR1 as MGHRA and CDR2 as YSYEKL. The CDR3 runs to 15 residues. CDR3 bases: TGCGCCAGCAGCTCAAGCGCCGGGGGCGGGGAGACCCAGTACTTC. Protein sequence: CASSSSAGGGETQYF.

A single count supports this clonotype. At one end the junction does not follow the germline gene, possibly because of a read error. V gene TRBV28 combines with J gene TRBJ2-7, with 9 bases matching TRBD2. Per germline, CDR1 MDHEN and CDR2 SYDVKM. CDR3 length equals 13 residues. The CDR3 bases are TGTGTCAGCGCTAGCGGGACCTCCTACGAGCAGTACTTC. Protein product: CVSASGTSYEQYF. Combining the CDR3 with reference TRBV28 and TRBJ2-7 gives the whole variable domain DVKVTQSSRYLVKRTGEKVFLECVQDMDHENMFWYRQDPGLGLRLIYFSYDVKMKEKGDIPEGYSVSREKKERFSLILESASTNQTSMYLCVSASGTSYEQYFGPGTRLTVT.

The chain carries TRBV7-6 and TRBJ2-2, with 7 positions matching TRBD1. From germline, CDR1 is SGHVS and CDR2 FNYEAQ. J was trimmed by 1 base and V by 5 bases; bases with no gene match: 10. The CDR3 has 17 residues. In DNA, the CDR3 is TGTGCCAGCAGCGCCGGGCGTCGACAGGGGAACACCGGGGAGCTGTTTTTT. It codes for CASSAGRRQGNTGELFF. Drawing the rest from reference TRBV7-6 and TRBJ2-2, the complete variable domain is GAGVSQSPRYKVTKRGQDVALRCDPISGHVSLYWYRQALGQGPEFLTYFNYEAQQDKSGLPNDRFSAERPEGSISTLTIQRTEQRDSAMYRCASSAGRRQGNTGELFFGEGSRLTVL.

The chain links TRBV27 to TRBJ1-2; TRBD1 matches 7 bases. V shed 5 bases, J shed 4 bases, and the junction held 10 bases outside the gene matches. The CDR3 runs 15 residues. From germline, CDR1 is MNHEY and CDR2 SMNVEV (reference sequence). DNA for the CDR3: TGTGCCAGCAGTCCTGACAGGGATCGGGCCTATGGCTACACCTTC. This encodes CASSPDRDRAYGYTF.

This clonotype was observed a handful of times. The chain links TRBV7-2 to TRBJ1-5, with 9 bases identical to TRBD1. Unmatched junction bases numbered 1, after V lost 3 bases and J lost 1 base. The length of the CDR3 is 15 residues. CDR1 and CDR2 (germline): SGHTA, FQGNSA. Here the CDR3 DNA reads TGTGCCAGCAGCTTGGACAGGGGCAGCAATCAGCCCCAGCATTTT. This sequence encodes CASSLDRGSNQPQHF.